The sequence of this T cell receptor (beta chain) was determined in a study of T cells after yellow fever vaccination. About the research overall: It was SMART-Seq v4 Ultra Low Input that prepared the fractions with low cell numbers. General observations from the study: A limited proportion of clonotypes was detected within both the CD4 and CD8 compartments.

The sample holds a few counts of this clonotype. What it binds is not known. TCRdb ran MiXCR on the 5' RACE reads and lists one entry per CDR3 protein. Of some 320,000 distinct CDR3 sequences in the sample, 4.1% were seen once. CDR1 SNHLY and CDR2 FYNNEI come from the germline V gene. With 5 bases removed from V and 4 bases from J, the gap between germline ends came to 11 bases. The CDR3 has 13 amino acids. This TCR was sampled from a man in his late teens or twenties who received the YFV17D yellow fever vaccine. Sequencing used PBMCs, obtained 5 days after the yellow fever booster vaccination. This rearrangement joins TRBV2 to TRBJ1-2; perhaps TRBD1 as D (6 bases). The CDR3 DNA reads TGTGCCAGCAGTCAACAGGGAATCTATGGCTACACCTTC. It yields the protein CASSQQGIYGYTF.